Presented here are 8 T cell receptor beta chains from one specimen sequenced in a study of CD8 T cells in ankylosing spondylitis. TCRdb re-analysed the 5' RACE reads in MiXCR, keeping a single row per CDR3 protein. The repertoire holds under 450,000 distinct CDR3 sequences, with more than 20% as singletons. The material sequenced was blood, either unsorted or a sorted T cell fraction (not recorded which). All receptors come from a male donor with ankylosing spondylitis or in good health (not recorded which).

This clonotype was seen repeatedly, ten times or more. The J gene is TRBJ1-1, the V gene TRBV5-6; no reliable D call. Looked up from germline, CDR1 is SGHDT and CDR2 is YYEEEE. The CDR3 has 12 amino acids. The ends were cut back, 0 bases at V and 8 bases at J, with 8 bases in the middle. The DNA of the CDR3 is TGTGCCAGCAGCTTGGTGGGCTCCGAAGCTTTCTTT. It translates to CASSLVGSEAFF.

V and J are TRBV9 and TRBJ2-3; 8 positions agree with TRBD2. J gave up 0 bases and V 1 base, and 7 bases lay outside the gene matches. The V gene's germline CDR1 is SGDLS and CDR2 YYNGEE. CDR3 length equals 17 residues. CDR3: CASSVPRGGTSTDTQYF. CDR3 sequence (DNA): TGTGCCAGCAGCGTACCACGGGGGGGTACCAGCACAGATACGCAGTATTTT.

The V call is TRBV29-1, the J call TRBJ2-1; 8 nucleotides agree with TRBD1. The CDR3 sequence is 13 residues long. Germline trimming cut 4 bases from V and 3 bases from J; bases unmatched to any gene: 2. In germline, CDR1 is SQVTM, CDR2 ANQGSEA. As DNA, the CDR3 is TGCAGCGTTGCAGGGGGCGTCTACAATGAGCAGTTCTTC. As protein: CSVAGGVYNEQFF.

The rearrangement links TRBV12-3 or TRBV12-4 to TRBJ2-1; the match to TRBD2 covers 8 bases. J was trimmed by 6 bases and V by 3 bases; bases with no gene match: 4. The CDR3 covers 14 residues. This CDR3 is CASSLGLAGNEQFF. The CDR3 nucleotides are TGTGCCAGCAGTTTGGGGCTAGCGGGCAATGAGCAGTTCTTC.

This chain connects TRBV5-1 to TRBJ2-1; TRBD2 matches at 14 bases. The junction had 5 bases not matched to a gene; V was cut back by 3 bases and J by 0 bases. This CDR3 spans 18 amino acids. Germline V gene data show CDR1 as SGHRS and CDR2 as YFSETQ. CDR3 nucleotide sequence: TGCGCCAGCAGCTACGGACTAGCGGGGGGAGGCTCCTACAATGAGCAGTTCTTC. This gives the protein CASSYGLAGGGSYNEQFF. The whole variable domain, remainder taken from reference TRBV5-1 and TRBJ2-1, is KAGVTQTPRYLIKTRGQQVTLSCSPISGHRSVSWYQQTPGQGLQFLFEYFSETQRNKGNFPGRFSGRQFSNSRSEMNVSTLELGDSALYLCASSYGLAGGGSYNEQFFGPGTRLTVL.

The J gene is TRBJ2-7, the V gene TRBV6-1; the D gene is possibly TRBD1 (6 bases). The CDR3 runs 14 residues. The V end was cut by 4 bases, the J end by 5 bases, with 15 bases between. Germline V gene sequence: CDR1 MNHNS, CDR2 SASEGT. CDR3: CASSARDITHEQYF. For the CDR3, the DNA is TGTGCCAGCAGTGCCCGGGACATCACCCACGAGCAGTACTTC.

This clonotype was counted between two and nine times. The chain carries TRBV12-3 or TRBV12-4 and TRBJ1-1; D gene unclear. The CDR3 is made up of 13 amino acids. The germline V and J ends were trimmed by 5 bases and 0 bases, with 7 bases remaining between them. CDR3 coding DNA: TGTGCCAGCAGTCCCCCCTTGAACACTGAAGCTTTCTTT. Translation: CASSPPLNTEAFF.

This clonotype was observed many times. The V gene is TRBV29-1, the J gene TRBJ1-1; D is uncertain. The CDR3 loop spans 13 amino acids. Trimming pared 5 bases from V and 1 base from J, leaving 11 bases between. Germline V gene sequence: CDR1 SQVTM, CDR2 ANQGSEA. The CDR3 sequence: CSVFLRQNTEAFF. The CDR3 DNA follows: TGCAGCGTTTTTTTGAGACAGAACACTGAAGCTTTCTTT.